This TCR beta chain was sequenced for a study of T cells in Graves' hyperthyroidism and ophthalmopathy. Study-level background: Peripheral blood was drawn at first diagnosis, prior to all treatment.

Researchers amplified the TCR beta CDR3 regions from RNA transcripts. Using the HTBI primer set, a first-round RT-PCR was run on the TCR CDR3. One entry per CDR3 protein results from TCRdb running MiXCR on the multiplex PCR reads. The sample yields 450,000 to 500,000 distinct CDR3 sequences, less than 25% seen once. Germline V gene sequence: CDR1 SNHLY, CDR2 FYNNEI. The CDR3 loop spans 14 amino acids. The V and J ends lost 4 bases and 6 bases respectively, with 12 bases between them. Ophthalmopathy patients had moderate-to-severe active disease, CAS ≥3, NOSPECS ≥4, and disease duration under 3 months. On the basis of clinical symptoms, serum thyroxine and TRAb, thyroid ultrasound and orbital computed tomography, diagnoses were made. Using approximately 10 ml of fresh peripheral blood, PBMCs were prepared. This clonotype was found many times.

This sequence originates from a woman in her 70s with Graves' ophthalmopathy. The sequencing sample was made of blood. The V and J genes are TRBV2 and TRBJ1-4; D perhaps matches TRBD1 (5 bases). The CDR3 DNA is TGTGCCAGCAGTGTTCGGACAAACCATGAAAAACTGTTTTTT. Its translation: CASSVRTNHEKLFF.